This T cell receptor (beta chain) was found in a study of blood T cell repertoires in COVID-19. Looking at the study overall: Material from acute and convalescent COVID-19 was sourced from the United States, Italy and Spain.

Measured with immunoSEQ multiplex PCR; TCRdb has only the in-frame clones, and not every one. The table has around 200,000 clones, approximately 87% seen once. The TCR sequence derives from a man aged 55 to 70 who had recovered from COVID-19. The specimen was peripheral blood.

CDR3 amino acids: CASSVGLKWTEAFF. DNA of the CDR3: TGTGCCAGTAGTGTAGGACTAAAATGGACTGAAGCTTTCTTT. V and J are TRBV19 and TRBJ1-1; D gene ambiguous. Trimming took off 5 bases at V and 5 bases at J, with 15 bases between the two ends. The CDR3 totals 14 residues. Per germline, CDR1 LNHDA and CDR2 SQIVND (reference sequence).